These 16 T cell receptor beta chains were all obtained from the same sample, sequenced in a study of CD8+ T cells in alopecia areata. The sample's treatment: oral pan-JAK inhibitor, 5-10 mg twice daily. Following RNA extraction, reverse transcription yielded cDNA that acted as the sequencing template. The table came from immunoSEQ multiplex PCR; TCRdb's copy has only in-frame clones and leaves some out. The sample yields 35,000 to 45,000 clones, around nine tenths seen once. Specimen: CD8+ T cells sorted from blood, collected at week 24, from a patient treated with tofacitinib. The receptors here all came from a human donor with alopecia areata.

The chain links TRBV27 to TRBJ2-5; TRBD1 is a possible D gene (6 bases). The J call may not be correct, given that the DNA end is closer to TRBJ2-7. CDR1 and CDR2 from the germline V gene are MNHEY and SMNVEV (reference sequence). The CDR3 has 15 amino acids. The CDR3 nucleotides read TGTGCCAGCAGTCCCGACCGGGACACCCTGTACGAGCAGTACTTC. Translated: CASSPDRDTLYEQYF.

This chain links TRBV7-3 with TRBJ2-1, with D possibly TRBD2 on 5 matching bases. In germline, CDR1 is SGHTA, CDR2 FQGTGA. The CDR3 runs 16 residues. V lost 2 bases, J lost 4 bases, and 15 bases lay in between. This chain's CDR3 is CASSLVRGTRYNEQFF. CDR3 sequence (DNA): TGTGCCAGCAGCTTAGTTCGGGGTACAAGATACAATGAGCAGTTCTTC.

The chain recombines TRBV5-1 with TRBJ2-3; D unresolved. Trimming took off 4 bases at V and 0 bases at J, with 6 bases between the two ends. CDR3 size: 13 residues. Per the germline V gene, CDR1 is SGHRS and CDR2 is YFSETQ. CDR3 amino acids: CASSLISTDTQYF. The CDR3 coding sequence is TGCGCCAGCAGCCTAATTAGCACAGATACGCAGTATTTT.

The chain couples TRBV7-9 to TRBJ2-1; 7 bases align to TRBD2. V shed 5 bases, J shed 5 bases, and the junction held 12 bases outside the gene matches. CDR1 is SEHNR, CDR2 FQNEAQ, per germline (reference sequence). The CDR3 runs 16 residues. The chain's CDR3 is CASSSPQGGPDNEQFF. The DNA for the CDR3 is TGTGCCAGCAGCAGCCCCCAGGGAGGGCCTGACAATGAGCAGTTCTTC.

The chain recombines TRBV5-4 with TRBJ2-1; 10 nucleotides agree with TRBD2. Trimming at V came to 4 bases and at J to 7 bases, leaving 8 bases not matched to a gene. CDR1 is SGHNT and CDR2 is YYREEE in the germline V gene (reference sequence). The CDR3 is made up of 15 amino acids. CDR3 in DNA: TGTGCCAGCAGCCGGAGCGGGGGGGCTGCAAATGAGCAGTTCTTC. Protein: CASSRSGGAANEQFF.

In nucleotides, the CDR3 is TGTGCCAGCAGCCCCGGGACCCCTTACGAGCAGTACTTC. Residues: CASSPGTPYEQYF. The chain is built from TRBV27 and TRBJ2-5, with D tentatively TRBD1 or TRBD2 (5 bases each). Matching the DNA end better, TRBJ2-7 makes the J call doubtful. CDR1 is MNHEY and CDR2 is SMNVEV in the germline V gene (reference sequence). The CDR3 totals 13 residues.

This clone has a single count. The chain combines TRBV19 with TRBJ2-1; no clear D. From germline, CDR1 is LNHDA and CDR2 SQIVND (reference sequence). The CDR3 sequence is 13 residues long. V was pared by 4 bases and J by 5 bases, with 9 bases between. CDR3 in amino acids: CASSSSVNNEQFF. CDR3 nucleotides: TGTGCCAGTAGTAGTTCGGTGAACAATGAGCAGTTCTTC.

The chain carries TRBV19 and TRBJ2-2; D might be TRBD2 (6 bases). This CDR3 region has 17 residues. Trimming took off 5 bases at V and 1 base at J, with 17 bases between the two ends. Germline V gives CDR1 LNHDA, CDR2 SQIVND (reference sequence). This CDR3 reads CASSFMSGRGNTGELFF. CDR3 nucleotide sequence: TGTGCCAGTAGTTTTATGTCAGGGCGGGGGAACACCGGGGAGCTGTTTTTT.

This rearrangement joins TRBV7-8 to TRBJ2-3, with D hard to call. The CDR3 contains 13 residues. Germline values: CDR1 SGHVS, CDR2 FQNEAQ. V lost 4 bases to trimming and J lost 4 bases, with 9 bases between them. The CDR3 loop reads CASSSTVPDTQYF. The CDR3 DNA reads TGTGCCAGCAGCTCCACGGTCCCAGATACGCAGTATTTT.

This chain joins TRBV9 and TRBJ2-1; perhaps TRBD2 as D (5 bases). The V gene lost 0 bases and the J gene lost 4 bases, with 11 bases spanning the gap. The CDR3 is made up of 15 amino acids. CDR1 is SGDLS, CDR2 YYNGEE, per germline. CDR3 loop: CASSVGGGPYNEQFF. The CDR3 DNA reads TGTGCCAGCAGCGTAGGAGGAGGCCCATACAATGAGCAGTTCTTC.

The chain combines TRBV19 with TRBJ2-1; 8 bases align to TRBD2. Germline CDR1 and CDR2: LNHDA and SQIVND (reference sequence). Trimming removed 5 bases from V and 3 bases from J; junction bases left unmatched: 6. CDR3 length: 15 amino acids. The CDR3 nucleotides read TGTGCCAGTAGTGCGACTAGCGACATCTACAATGAGCAGTTCTTC. This sequence encodes CASSATSDIYNEQFF.

This chain links TRBV19 with TRBJ2-4; 8 bases agree with TRBD2. Trimming cost V 5 bases and J 8 bases; bases outside gene matches: 14. The CDR3 sequence is 16 residues long. CDR1 is LNHDA and CDR2 is SQIVND in the germline V gene (reference sequence). CDR3 residues: CASSPHPGGVDDIQYF. Written as DNA, the CDR3 is TGTGCCAGTAGTCCCCATCCGGGGGGGGTTGACGACATTCAGTACTTC.

This clone appeared once. The V and J genes are TRBV7-2 and TRBJ2-7, with D unclear. Trimming cost V 3 bases and J 6 bases, with 3 bases left between them. Per germline, CDR1 SGHTA and CDR2 FQGNSA. The CDR3 runs to 10 residues. CDR3 bases: TGTGCCAGCAGCTTGTCCGAGCAGTACTTC. Protein sequence: CASSLSEQYF.

This clone was found once. The CDR3 region has the DNA TGTGCCAGCTCACCACCGTTTGGACAGGGGTCTAGCTCTGGGGCCAACGTCCTGACTTTC. Its translation: CASSPPFGQGSSSGANVLTF. V usage is TRBV18 and J usage is TRBJ2-6; 9 nucleotides align to TRBD1. V lost 0 bases to trimming and J lost 0 bases; unmatched junction nucleotides: 9. There are 20 residues in the CDR3. From germline, CDR1 is KGHSH and CDR2 LQKENI.

The chain employs TRBV28 and TRBJ1-2; TRBD1 matches at 9 bases. The CDR3 has 16 residues. Per the germline V gene, CDR1 is MDHEN and CDR2 is SYDVKM. Unmatched junction bases numbered 9, after V lost 5 bases and J lost 2 bases. The CDR3 protein is CASSLWTGAPNYGYTF. The CDR3 region has the DNA TGTGCCAGCAGTCTTTGGACAGGGGCCCCAAACTATGGCTACACCTTC.

The chain has TRBV10-3 and TRBJ2-1; no definite D call. The CDR3 contains 11 residues. Germline CDR1 is ENHRY and CDR2 is SYGVKD. Trimming pared 10 bases from V and 9 bases from J, leaving 13 bases between. The CDR3 DNA reads TGTGCCACACGAACGAGCGCTGAGCAGTTCTTC. Translation: CATRTSAEQFF.